This is a list of T cell receptor beta chains from one sample in a study of response to subunit inactivated influenza vaccine. TCRdb ran MiXCR on the RT-PCR reads and lists one entry per CDR3 protein. The repertoire holds about 480,000 distinct CDR3 sequences, with 25% as singletons. The sample was CD4+ T cells sorted from PBMCs, taken approximately 5 days after vaccination. All receptors come from a man between 50 and 59 years old who received an inactivated influenza vaccine. Both conserved end residues are part of each CDR3. D genes are given only for firm matches. The listing skips clone size in some rows; elsewhere it reads once, few, many or a size class.

TRBJ2-6 few TRBV10-3 - CAISESIHRGGSGANVLTF TGTGCCATCAGTGAGTCGATTCACAGGGGAGGTTCTGGGGCCAACGTCCTGACTTTC
TRBJ1-6 many TRBV4-2 - CASSQGWDSPLHF TGTGCCAGCAGCCAAGGGTGGGATTCACCCCTCCACTTT
TRBJ2-5 - TRBV5-4 TRBD2 CASSLGTGEGETQYF TGTGCCAGCAGCCTTGGGACTGGGGAGGGGGAGACCCAGTACTTC
TRBJ1-5 - TRBV12-3/TRBV12-4 - CASSLADFQPQHF TGTGCCAGCAGTTTAGCGGATTTTCAGCCCCAGCATTTT
TRBJ2-5 - TRBV5-1 TRBD2 CASSLGTSGPGYQETQYF TGCGCCAGCAGCTTGGGGACTAGCGGCCCAGGGTACCAAGAGACCCAGTACTTC
TRBJ1-1 - TRBV18 TRBD1 CASSPPGQDEAFF TGTGCCAGCTCACCACCGGGACAGGATGAAGCTTTCTTT
TRBJ2-2 - TRBV20-1 TRBD2 CSALVRGGPITNTGELFF TGCAGTGCGCTAGTCCGGGGGGGACCAATAACGAACACCGGGGAGCTGTTTTTT
TRBJ2-1 few TRBV24-1 - CATSDTSFGSYNEQFF TGTGCCACCAGTGACACTAGTTTCGGCTCCTACAATGAGCAGTTCTTC
TRBJ2-7 - TRBV7-2 TRBD1 CASSAQGAGEQYF TGTGCCAGCAGCGCACAGGGGGCGGGCGAGCAGTACTTC
TRBJ2-1 few TRBV29-1 TRBD2 CSVGRSGISYNEQFF TGCAGCGTAGGACGAAGCGGGATCTCCTACAATGAGCAGTTCTTC
TRBJ2-7 few TRBV12-3/TRBV12-4 TRBD2 CASSKGLAEAYEQYF TGTGCCAGCAGCAAAGGACTAGCGGAGGCCTACGAGCAGTACTTC
TRBJ2-2 few TRBV20-1 - CSAWGSLGTGELFF TGCAGTGCTTGGGGATCCCTCGGCACCGGGGAGCTGTTTTTT
TRBJ2-2 - TRBV9 - CASSPRTATNTGELFF TGTGCCAGCAGCCCGCGGACAGCCACGAACACCGGGGAGCTGTTTTTT
TRBJ2-3 few TRBV7-2 TRBD1 CASRIGTGVPADTQYF TGTGCCAGCAGAATCGGGACAGGGGTCCCCGCAGATACGCAGTATTTT
TRBJ2-7 - TRBV18 TRBD1 CASSPPSRGRLREQYF TGTGCCAGCTCACCACCGAGCAGGGGGCGGCTGAGGGAGCAGTACTTC
TRBJ2-7 few TRBV6-2/TRBV6-3 - CASGRLRAYEQYF TGTGCCAGCGGGAGACTACGCGCCTACGAGCAGTACTTC
TRBJ2-1 many TRBV7-2 TRBD2 CASSLAGGPNEQFF TGTGCCAGCTCACTAGCGGGAGGGCCGAATGAGCAGTTCTTC
TRBJ2-7 - TRBV9 TRBD2 CASSVGNRAGGAYEQYF TGTGCCAGCAGCGTAGGGAATAGGGCGGGAGGTGCTTACGAGCAGTACTTC
TRBJ2-7 - TRBV12-3/TRBV12-4 - CASSFGRSTKRKYF TGTGCCAGCAGTTTCGGTCGCTCTACGAAGCGGAAGTACTTC
TRBJ1-5 few TRBV20-1 - CSARSSVPGQPQHF TGCAGTGCTAGATCCTCAGTTCCGGGGCAGCCCCAGCATTTT
TRBJ1-1 few TRBV12-3/TRBV12-4 - CASLLSGAEAFF TGTGCCAGCCTGCTGTCGGGCGCTGAAGCTTTCTTT
TRBJ2-5 many TRBV29-1 - CSSGGFNGETQYF TGCAGTAGTGGGGGGTTTAACGGAGAGACCCAGTACTTC
TRBJ1-5 few TRBV6-2/TRBV6-3 - CASSYSRGISNQPQHF TGTGCCAGCAGTTACTCGCGGGGTATTAGCAATCAGCCCCAGCATTTT
TRBJ1-5 - TRBV20-1 - CSGGAGDQPQHF TGCAGTGGAGGGGCAGGAGATCAGCCCCAGCATTTT
TRBJ1-1 - TRBV9 - CASSVWATSTEAFF TGTGCCAGCAGCGTGTGGGCCACGAGTACTGAAGCTTTCTTT
TRBJ2-3 - TRBV9 TRBD2 CASSPRAGDTDTQYF TGTGCCAGCAGCCCCCGGGCGGGGGACACAGATACGCAGTATTTT
TRBJ1-1 few TRBV29-1 TRBD1 CSVERGPRPNTEAFF TGCAGCGTTGAGAGGGGGCCCCGACCGAACACTGAAGCTTTCTTT
TRBJ2-2 once TRBV5-5 - CASSLYGGQGTGELFF TGTGCCAGCAGCTTGTATGGGGGGCAGGGCACCGGGGAGCTGTTTTTT
TRBJ2-3 few TRBV12-3/TRBV12-4 TRBD2 CASSLIPGGSTDTQYF TGTGCCAGCAGTTTAATTCCGGGGGGAAGCACAGATACGCAGTATTTT
TRBJ1-4 - TRBV6-2/TRBV6-3 TRBD1 CASSRTGGEKLFF TGTGCCAGCAGCCGGACAGGAGGTGAAAAACTGTTTTTT
TRBJ2-3 few TRBV9 - CASSVGWRTDTQYF TGTGCCAGCAGCGTAGGTTGGCGCACAGATACGCAGTATTTT
TRBJ2-5 - TRBV20-1 TRBD2 CSAPIAGAPETQYF TGCAGTGCGCCTATAGCGGGAGCCCCGGAGACCCAGTACTTC
TRBJ2-1 - TRBV12-3/TRBV12-4 - CASSLEGRGEEFF TGTGCCAGCAGTTTAGAAGGAAGGGGGGAGGAGTTCTTC
TRBJ2-7 - TRBV6-2/TRBV6-3 - CASSLRFHEQYF TGTGCCAGCAGTTTACGGTTCCACGAGCAGTACTTC
TRBJ1-1 few TRBV20-1 - CSASREGLAEAFF TGCAGTGCTTCAAGGGAGGGACTGGCTGAAGCTTTCTTT
TRBJ2-1 once TRBV3-1 TRBD2 CACSSLRSGESYNEQFF TGTGCCTGCAGTTCCCTCCGTAGCGGGGAATCCTACAATGAGCAGTTCTTC
TRBJ2-1 few TRBV5-1 - CASSATYNEQFF TGCGCCAGCAGCGCCACCTACAATGAGCAGTTCTTC
TRBJ2-3 few TRBV5-5 TRBD2 CASSFPSGGTDTQYF TGTGCCAGCAGCTTCCCTAGCGGGGGTACAGATACGCAGTATTTT
TRBJ2-1 - TRBV20-1 - CSARFSTYNEQFF TGCAGTGCTAGGTTCTCCACCTACAATGAGCAGTTCTTC
TRBJ2-2 - TRBV5-1 - CASSRGNTGELFF TGCGCCAGCAGTCGAGGGAACACCGGGGAGCTGTTTTTT